The 9 T cell receptor beta chains given below trace back to one sample, sequenced in a study of blood T cells in healthy people across ages. Using a J-beta primer mix together with a sample-barcoded 5' primer, a second PCR was run for about 7 to 12 cycles. TCRdb analysed the 5' RACE reads with MiXCR anew, one entry per CDR3 protein. This repertoire shows hundreds of thousands of distinct CDR3 sequences, 58% found once; its top ten account for approximately 21%. Input material: blood. The source of these receptors is a man aged 25-45 years in good health.

The V call is TRBV20-1, the J call TRBJ2-7, with D perhaps TRBD1 or TRBD2 (5 bases each). This CDR3 is built from 16 residues. The ends were cut back, 2 bases at V and 2 bases at J, with 19 bases in the middle. Germline V gene sequence: CDR1 DFQATT, CDR2 SNEGSKA (reference sequence). As DNA, the CDR3 is TGCAGTGCTAGAACGGGGACCACAAAAAATCCCTACGAGCAGTACTTC. Translating it yields CSARTGTTKNPYEQYF.

This clonotype was seen more than once but under ten times. The J gene is TRBJ2-7, the V gene TRBV30; D may be TRBD2 (5 bases). From germline, CDR1 is GTSNPN and CDR2 SVGIG (reference sequence). V was trimmed by 4 bases and J by 2 bases, leaving 15 bases between them. The CDR3 consists of 14 residues. The CDR3 protein is CAWTYGRGTYEQYF. The DNA for the CDR3 is TGTGCCTGGACCTACGGTCGAGGGACCTACGAGCAGTACTTC.

V and J are TRBV20-1 and TRBJ1-2; the D is unclear. Germline lookup yields CDR1 DFQATT and CDR2 SNEGSKA (reference sequence). V gave up 5 bases and J gave up 2 bases, with 6 bases separating them. The CDR3 has 11 amino acids. As DNA, the CDR3 is TGCAGTGCTCCTAAAAACTATGGCTACACCTTC. Its translation is CSAPKNYGYTF.

V gene TRBV3-1 combines with J gene TRBJ2-3; 8 bases match TRBD2. CDR3 length: 15 amino acids. Per germline, CDR1 LGHDT and CDR2 YNNKEL (reference sequence). With 0 bases clipped from V and 2 bases from J, the junction kept 1 base outside the gene matches. In DNA form, the CDR3 reads TGTGCCAGCAGCCAAGACGGGAGGGCCACAGATACGCAGTATTTT. It is translated as CASSQDGRATDTQYF.

This clonotype was detected a few times. The V and J genes are TRBV20-1 and TRBJ2-5; D gene ambiguous. This CDR3 comprises 14 residues. The V and J ends lost 3 bases and 2 bases respectively, with 13 bases between them. Germline V gene data show CDR1 as DFQATT and CDR2 as SNEGSKA (reference sequence). CDR3: CSARADTTQETQYF. DNA for the CDR3: TGCAGTGCTAGGGCCGACACTACACAAGAGACCCAGTACTTC.

V is TRBV11-2 and J is TRBJ2-5; unclear D gene. The last part of the DNA fits TRBJ2-7 better; the J call may be wrong. The CDR3 has 14 residues. Germline V lookup: CDR1 SGHAT, CDR2 FQNNGV. The DNA for the CDR3 is TGTGCCAGCAGCTCCCTCCTAGGGTCAGGCGAGCAGTACTTC. Its protein product is CASSSLLGSGEQYF.

This chain uses TRBV20-1 with TRBJ2-7; 8 positions agree with TRBD2. This CDR3 region has 16 residues. V was clipped by 6 bases and J by 1 base; unmatched bases: 14. Germline V gene lookup returns CDR1 DFQATT and CDR2 SNEGSKA (reference sequence). The CDR3 DNA follows: TGCAGTGCCAAACAAGCGTCCGGGGGGGGTTCCTACGAGCAGTACTTC. Protein product: CSAKQASGGGSYEQYF.

The gene calls are TRBV5-1 and TRBJ2-5; D is ambiguous. CDR3 size: 17 residues. CDR1 and CDR2 (germline): SGHRS, YFSETQ. V lost 0 bases and J 0 bases, leaving 15 bases between the germline ends. The CDR3 nucleotides read TGCGCCAGCAGCTTGGCGGGCAGGAACTACTACCAAGAGACCCAGTACTTC. As protein: CASSLAGRNYYQETQYF.

The V and J genes are TRBV6-5 and TRBJ2-3; D may be TRBD2 (6 bases). CDR1 and CDR2 (germline): MNHEY, SVGAGI. The CDR3 is 14 residues long. Deletions cut 2 bases from V and 4 bases from J, with 10 bases between. CDR3 in DNA: TGTGCCAGCAGTTACCGCGGGACGGCAGATACGCAGTATTTT. Translated: CASSYRGTADTQYF.